This TCR beta chain was documented in a study of OX40 agonist ivuxolimab in advanced cancers. Study in general: Three dose-escalation patients had partial responses: one with hepatocellular carcinoma and two with cutaneous melanoma.

The germline CDR1 and CDR2 sequences are SNHLY and FYNNEI. The CDR3 runs 15 residues. The J segment lost 7 bases and the V segment lost 5 bases, leaving 7 bases of the junction unmatched. Generated by immunoSEQ multiplex PCR, the TCRdb table keeps only in-frame clones and is missing some. The sample yields about 63,000 clones, approximately 90% seen once. Cycle 7 day 1, cycle 4 day 1, and baseline were the timepoints at which blood was sampled. This TCR came from an adult with an advanced solid tumor such as melanoma, head and neck, liver or kidney cancer. The sample was CD4+ or CD8+ T cells sorted from blood, taken in a trial of the OX40 agonist ivuxolimab. This sequence joins TRBV2 and TRBJ1-6; 8 bases are a match to TRBD1. The CDR3 here is CASSRTGRENSPLHF. CDR3 DNA: TGTGCCAGCAGTCGGACAGGGCGGGAGAATTCACCCCTCCACTTT.